This T cell receptor (beta chain) appears in the sequencing data of a study of naive and memory T cell subsets. General study results and limits: TCR transcript changes with activation or differentiation may affect this RNA method.

Germline V gives CDR1 DFQATT, CDR2 SNEGSKA (reference sequence). The length of the CDR3 is 16 residues. The V gene end was trimmed by 0 bases and the J gene end by 3 bases; junction bases not matched to a gene: 6. Blood and skin TCR RNA was reverse transcribed with alpha and beta constant primers. Four PCR rounds used nested alpha and beta constant region primers plus the SP2 primer. MiXCR was run by TCRdb on the 5' RACE reads, yielding one entry per CDR3 protein. The sample comprises under 25,000 distinct CDR3 sequences, around 3.9% of which are singletons, and 7.8% rests with the top ten. This clonotype was counted at least ten times. The antigen is unknown. Adult healthy volunteers gave 2.5 ml peripheral blood for whole-blood RNA. TCR cDNA received a 3' ligated oligonucleotide that carried a UMI. Unsorted total RNA, roughly 1 to 1000 ng, was DNase treated before reverse transcription.

The clonotype comes from a male donor in good health. This chain joins TRBV20-1 and TRBJ2-3, with TRBD2 matching 10 bases. CDR3 sequence reads: CSARDLLAGETDTQYF. The CDR3 DNA reads TGCAGTGCTAGAGATCTCCTAGCGGGAGAAACAGATACGCAGTATTTT.